The 2 T cell receptor beta chains reported below all come from one sample, sequenced in a study of blood T cell repertoires in COVID-19. Clones were sequenced by immunoSEQ multiplex PCR, and TCRdb holds only the in-frame ones, with some missing. Here the sample spans 100,000 to 150,000 clones, over 70% being singletons. The material sequenced was peripheral blood. The receptors were gathered from an elderly man with active or convalescent COVID-19.

The chain joins TRBV7-9 to TRBJ2-5; 8 nucleotides agree with TRBD1. The trim removed 4 bases at V and 1 base at J, leaving 2 bases unmatched. This CDR3 is 14 amino acids long. Looked up from germline, CDR1 is SEHNR and CDR2 is FQNEAQ (reference sequence). CDR3 region: CASSSRGLQETQYF. The CDR3 region has the DNA TGTGCCAGCAGCTCCAGGGGGCTCCAAGAGACCCAGTACTTC.

The V gene is TRBV19, the J gene TRBJ2-3, with 9 bases fitting TRBD1. Germline trimming cut 5 bases from V and 8 bases from J; bases unmatched to any gene: 17. Germline V gene sequence: CDR1 LNHDA, CDR2 SQIVND (reference sequence). The length of the CDR3 is 17 residues. CDR3 sequence: CASSLVPGQGWSGTQYF. The CDR3 coding sequence is TGTGCCAGTAGTCTTGTCCCGGGACAGGGTTGGTCGGGTACGCAGTATTTT.